These 22 T cell receptor beta chains were sequenced from one sample in a study of response to subunit inactivated influenza vaccine (dated by TCRdb to 2016 to 2019). The protocol used for the library was RT-PCR. The data were produced on an Illumina HiSeq 2500. Through fastp at Q25 and MiXCR, TCRdb rebuilt clones from the public reads, retaining in-frame beta chains. Here each entry gathers all rows of one CDR3 protein and keeps the most common genes and DNA. Within this sample are under 850,000 distinct CDR3 sequences, with around a sixth of them counted one time only. The top ten constitute approximately 10% of the sample. The sequences come from PBMCs from blood, collected around 5 days after vaccination. The receptors shown here come from a man aged 50-59 years who received an inactivated influenza vaccine. Donor details come from another sample of the same person, matched by shared clones.

This clonotype appeared a few times. This chain links TRBV15 with TRBJ1-1, with D unresolved. Germline V gene data show CDR1 as LNHNV and CDR2 as YYDKDF (reference sequence). The length of the CDR3 is 13 residues. The V end lost 3 bases, the J end lost 6 bases, and 11 bases lay between the germline ends. CDR3 in DNA: TGTGCCACCAGCAGGGAAAGAGGATCTGAAGCTTTCTTT. The encoded protein is CATSRERGSEAFF.

This rearrangement joins TRBV27 to TRBJ1-6; D remains unclear. From germline, CDR1 is MNHEY and CDR2 SMNVEV (reference sequence). V was cut by 7 bases and J by 0 bases, with 19 bases left in between. This CDR3 is built from 18 residues. CDR3 coding DNA: TGTGCCAGCACTACTTTGGCCCTTGCAGCCTCCTATAATTCACCCCTCCACTTT. Translating it yields CASTTLALAASYNSPLHF.

In this sample, this clonotype turned up a few times. The V gene is TRBV11-2, the J gene TRBJ1-1; weak D call: TRBD1 (6 bases). The CDR3 sequence is 14 residues long. The V end lost 0 bases, the J end lost 6 bases, and 11 bases lay between the germline ends. Germline-derived CDR1 and CDR2 are SGHAT and FQNNGV. This chain's CDR3 is CASSLEAGVAEAFF. The CDR3 DNA reads as TGTGCCAGCAGCTTAGAAGCAGGGGTAGCTGAAGCTTTCTTT.

This clonotype was recorded at least ten times. The chain carries TRBV7-2 and TRBJ2-1, with 7 positions matching TRBD2. The germline V gene encodes CDR1 SGHTA and CDR2 FQGNSA. With V trimmed by 6 bases and J by 5 bases, 10 bases remained unmatched. The CDR3 extends over 15 amino acids. CDR3 bases: TGTGCCAGCAGTACCGCGGGGGTAGCCCACAATGAGCAGTTCTTC. It specifies CASSTAGVAHNEQFF.

The rearrangement joins TRBV25-1 to TRBJ1-1; possible D gene TRBD1, 5 bases. Germline V lookup: CDR1 MGHDK, CDR2 SYGVNS. The CDR3 runs to 15 residues. Trimming took 4 bases from V and 4 from J, leaving 16 bases between them. DNA of the CDR3: TGTGCCAGCAGTGGTCAGGGATTTGGAGTCACTGAAGCTTTCTTT. Its translation: CASSGQGFGVTEAFF.

This clonotype appeared once. The genes are TRBV5-6 and TRBJ2-1; TRBD2 matches 12 bases. Trimming at V came to 4 bases and at J to 10 bases, leaving 15 bases not matched to a gene. The germline CDR1 and CDR2 sequences are SGHDT and YYEEEE. The CDR3 contains 17 residues. Written as DNA, the CDR3 is TGTGCCAGCAGCCCGGTCCTAGCGGGAGGGCTCGGTGGGGAGCAGTTCTTC. Its translation is CASSPVLAGGLGGEQFF.

The chain links TRBV5-1 to TRBJ2-3, with D possibly TRBD1 on 6 matching bases. Germline CDR1 reads SGHRS; CDR2 reads YFSETQ. Trimming removed 3 bases from V and 2 bases from J, with 13 bases in between. The CDR3 covers 15 residues. CDR3 loop: CASSWQGIDTDTQYF. CDR3 sequence (DNA): TGCGCCAGCAGCTGGCAGGGGATAGACACAGATACGCAGTATTTT. Drawing the rest from reference TRBV5-1 and TRBJ2-3, the complete variable domain is KAGVTQTPRYLIKTRGQQVTLSCSPISGHRSVSWYQQTPGQGLQFLFEYFSETQRNKGNFPGRFSGRQFSNSRSEMNVSTLELGDSALYLCASSWQGIDTDTQYFGPGTRLTVL.

Comment on this clonotype: A junction end diverges from the germline sequence, so it may reflect a read error. V is TRBV2 and J is TRBJ2-7; D uncertain. CDR1 is SNHLY and CDR2 is FYNNEI in the germline V gene. The length of the CDR3 is 11 residues. In DNA form, the CDR3 reads TGTGCCAGCAGTGATGCCCAGCTGTGGGACTTC. Its translation: CASSDAQLWDF. The full variable domain, rest sourced from reference TRBV2 and TRBJ2-7, is EPEVTQTPSHQVTQMGQEVILRCVPISNHLYFYWYRQILGQKVEFLVSFYNNEISEKSEIFDDQFSVERPDGSNFTLKIRSTKLEDSAMYFCASSDAQLWDFGPGTRLTVT.

The table lists this clonotype with a few counts. The V gene is TRBV9, the J gene TRBJ1-3; D might be TRBD1 (6 bases). V lost 4 bases and J lost 2, with 13 bases in between. This CDR3 is 15 amino acids long. CDR1 and CDR2 (germline): SGDLS, YYNGEE. The CDR3 region has the DNA TGTGCCAGCAGCTACGAGACAGGTCCTGGAAACACCATATATTTT. Its translation is CASSYETGPGNTIYF.

This clonotype turned up a few times. The chain employs TRBV10-1 and TRBJ2-1, with D perhaps matching TRBD1 or TRBD2 (5 bases each). Trimming removed 3 bases from V and 10 bases from J, with 13 bases in between. Germline values: CDR1 WNHNN, CDR2 SYGVQD (reference sequence). The CDR3 spans 13 residues. CDR3 region: CASSEEGSGEQFF. For the CDR3, the DNA is TGCGCCAGCAGTGAAGAGGGGTCTGGGGAGCAGTTCTTC.

A few counts support this clonotype. The J gene is TRBJ1-2, the V gene TRBV6-1; 11 bases are shared with TRBD1. With 5 bases clipped from V and 7 bases from J, the junction kept 6 bases outside the gene matches. This CDR3 contains 14 residues. The germline gives CDR1 MNHNS, CDR2 SASEGT. The CDR3 region has the DNA TGTGCCAGCAGTCATGGACAGGGGGCCGTTGGCTACACCTTC. Its translation: CASSHGQGAVGYTF.

V gene TRBV13 combines with J gene TRBJ2-1, with 10 bases aligning to TRBD1. CDR3 length: 22 amino acids. Germline CDR1 reads PRHDT; CDR2 reads FYEKMQ (reference sequence). The V gene end was trimmed by 5 bases and the J gene end by 9 bases; junction bases not matched to a gene: 31. CDR3 residues: CASSPTRTGTGEFVASIGEQFF. The CDR3 DNA sequence: TGTGCCAGCAGCCCGACCCGTACCGGGACAGGGGAGTTCGTTGCCTCGATCGGTGAGCAGTTCTTC.

Only a few counts were recorded for this clonotype. V gene TRBV29-1 combines with J gene TRBJ2-1; D is possibly TRBD1 (6 bases). Germline V gene lookup returns CDR1 SQVTM and CDR2 ANQGSEA. Between the trimmed V and J ends, which lost 7 bases and 4 bases, there was a span of 11 bases. The CDR3 spans 12 residues. The CDR3 reads CSAGQIYNEQFF. The CDR3 DNA is TGCAGCGCAGGACAGATTTACAATGAGCAGTTCTTC.

This clonotype was observed a handful of times. This chain joins TRBV23-1 and TRBJ2-7; 10 bases agree with TRBD1. TRBV23-1 is noted as an ORF with a role that remains uncertain. After removal of 3 bases from V and 4 bases from J, the junction contained 9 bases not matched to a gene. The CDR3 covers 16 residues. The CDR3 DNA reads TGCGCCAGCAGTCACCTTACCGGGACAGGGGTTTACGAGCAGTACTTC. Protein: CASSHLTGTGVYEQYF.

This chain connects TRBV11-2 to TRBJ2-7, with a tentative D call TRBD1 (6 bases). This CDR3 is 13 amino acids long. Germline-derived CDR1 and CDR2 are SGHAT and FQNNGV. Trimming took off 7 bases at V and 0 bases at J, with 10 bases between the two ends. The CDR3 reads CASTRQVSYEQYF. DNA for the CDR3: TGTGCCAGCACCCGACAGGTCTCCTACGAGCAGTACTTC.

The rearrangement joins TRBV4-3 to TRBJ2-1; no firm D call. Per germline, CDR1 LGHNA and CDR2 YSLEER. CDR3 size: 14 residues. Trimming removed 0 bases at V and 12 bases at J, with 15 bases between. Here the CDR3 DNA reads TGCGCCAGCAGCCAAGATCTTCTACTGGGTGGGCAGTTCTTC. It is translated as CASSQDLLLGGQFF.

This clonotype has more than one count but fewer than ten. This chain links TRBV9 with TRBJ2-7; weak D call: TRBD1 (6 bases). V dropped 0 bases and J dropped 5 bases, with 12 bases sitting between them. CDR3 length: 14 residues. Germline CDR1 and CDR2: SGDLS and YYNGEE. This chain's CDR3 is CASSVGWGLNEQYF. For the CDR3, the DNA is TGTGCCAGCAGCGTAGGATGGGGGCTGAACGAGCAGTACTTC. The variable domain in full, completed from reference TRBV9 and TRBJ2-7, reads DSGVTQTPKHLITATGQRVTLRCSPRSGDLSVYWYQQSLDQGLQFLIQYYNGEERAKGNILERFSAQQFPDLHSELNLSSLELGDSALYFCASSVGWGLNEQYFGPGTRLTVT.

The chain employs TRBV12-3 or TRBV12-4 and TRBJ2-2, with TRBD2 identical over 7 bases. There are 13 residues in the CDR3. V lost 8 bases to trimming and J lost 5 bases; unmatched junction nucleotides: 5. CDR3 nucleotides: TGTGCCAGCTGTCTAGCGGCTACCGGGGAGCTGTTTTTT. This codes for CASCLAATGELFF.

This clonotype was seen a few times. This sequence joins TRBV15 and TRBJ2-4; D is undetermined. Deletions cut 4 bases from V and 7 bases from J, with 14 bases between. Germline CDR1 reads LNHNV; CDR2 reads YYDKDF (reference sequence). This CDR3 region has 14 residues. The CDR3 loop reads CATSISRAWNIQYF. For the CDR3, the DNA is TGTGCCACCAGCATCTCTCGGGCATGGAACATTCAGTACTTC. The full variable domain, its missing parts supplied by reference TRBV15 and TRBJ2-4, is DAMVIQNPRYQVTQFGKPVTLSCSQTLNHNVMYWYQQKSSQAPKLLFHYYDKDFNNEADTPDNFQSRRPNTSFCFLDIRSPGLGDTAMYLCATSISRAWNIQYFGAGTRLSVL.

The CDR3 here is CASSLGVSWNEQFF. The CDR3 DNA sequence: TGTGCCAGCAGCTTAGGCGTCAGCTGGAATGAGCAGTTCTTC. The rearrangement links TRBV7-2 to TRBJ2-1; D ambiguous. Trimming took 1 base from V and 7 from J, leaving 11 bases between them. The germline gives CDR1 SGHTA, CDR2 FQGNSA. The CDR3 covers 14 residues.

This clonotype was picked up a small number of times. The DNA for the CDR3 is TGTGCCAGCAGTTACTCGCAGTCCTATGGCTACACCTTC. This translates into CASSYSQSYGYTF. V usage is TRBV6-2 or TRBV6-3 and J usage is TRBJ1-2; D gene uncertain. The V end was cut by 0 bases, the J end by 4 bases, with 6 bases between. Germline CDR1 MNHEY, CDR2 SVGEGT. The CDR3 has 13 residues.

This clonotype was detected only a few times. The chain employs TRBV29-1 and TRBJ1-1; TRBD1 aligns across 8 bases. Germline CDR1 and CDR2: SQVTM and ANQGSEA. With V trimmed by 5 bases and J by 5 bases, 7 bases remained unmatched. CDR3 length: 13 residues. The CDR3 DNA is TGCAGCGTTCGACAGGGGAGTCGAACTGAAGCTTTCTTT. Amino acids: CSVRQGSRTEAFF.